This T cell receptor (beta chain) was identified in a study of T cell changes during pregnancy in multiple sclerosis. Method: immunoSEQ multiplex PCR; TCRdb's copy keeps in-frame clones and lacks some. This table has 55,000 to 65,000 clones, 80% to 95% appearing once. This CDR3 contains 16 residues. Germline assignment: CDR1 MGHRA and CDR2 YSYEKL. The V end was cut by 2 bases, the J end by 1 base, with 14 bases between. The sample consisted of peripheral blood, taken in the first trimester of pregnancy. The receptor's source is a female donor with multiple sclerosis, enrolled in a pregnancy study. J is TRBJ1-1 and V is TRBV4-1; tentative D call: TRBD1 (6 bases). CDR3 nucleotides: TGCGCCAGCAGCCAACTTGGACAGCTACCGAACACTGAAGCTTTCTTT. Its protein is CASSQLGQLPNTEAFF.